A single sample is the source of the 24 T cell receptor beta chains below, sequenced in a study of T cells in women clearing cervical HPV infection. Generated by immunoSEQ multiplex PCR, the TCRdb table keeps only in-frame clones and is missing some. This sample's table has 45,000 to 55,000 clones. The sequencing sample was made of blood buffy coat. The source of these receptors is a woman aged 18-69 years with a cervical HPV16 infection that either progressed to CIN3+ or cleared (not recorded which).

Concerning this clone: The CDR3 end falls 3 residues outside the read, so it is completed with the germline J gene. The chain links TRBV12-3 or TRBV12-4 to TRBJ2-2; TRBD2 aligns across 8 bases. The CDR3 runs to 15 residues. Losses at the gene ends were 1 base for V and 3 bases for J; bases not matched to a gene: 1. Incomplete CDR3 DNA: TGTGCCAGCAGTTTAGGCGGGGGGTACACCGGGGAG. This encodes CASSLGGGYTGE. The full CDR3 protein reads CASSLGGGYTGELFF.

With respect to this clone: Read coverage stops 3 residues before the CDR3 terminus; the germline J gene supplies the remainder. The chain combines TRBV6-1 with TRBJ1-1, with D unresolved. Germline lookup yields CDR1 MNHNS and CDR2 SASEGT. The CDR3 runs to 12 residues. CDR3 sequence reads: CASSEVSARAFF. The CDR3 DNA, read in part, is TGTGCCAGCAGTGAGGTTAGCGCAAGA.

Notes on this clone: The CDR3 goes on 3 residues after the read ends, and that part is filled in from the germline J gene. This sequence joins TRBV7-3 and TRBJ2-3; 9 bases map to TRBD2. The CDR3 covers 18 residues. Germline loops: CDR1 SGHTA, CDR2 FQGTGA. Trimming removed 5 bases from V and 7 bases from J; junction bases left unmatched: 19. The CDR3 bases that were read are TGTGCCAGCAGCCCCTTTACTGCTAGCGGGGCGAGCCCAAATACG. This translates into CASSPFTASGASPNT. The whole CDR3 is CASSPFTASGASPNTQYF.

As regards this clone: With the read ending 3 residues before the CDR3 end, the germline J gene is used to fill in that end. The V call is TRBV18, the J call TRBJ2-6, with 9 bases lining up with TRBD1. Per the germline V gene, CDR1 is KGHSH and CDR2 is LQKENI. The V and J ends lost 4 bases and 0 bases, in that order; junction bases with no gene match: 4. The CDR3 is made up of 17 amino acids. Here the CDR3 reads CASSLGQGPSGANVLTF. The covered CDR3 bases are TGTGCCAGCTCACTGGGACAGGGCCCCTCTGGGGCCAACGTC.

Concerning this clone: The observed sequence ends 3 residues before the CDR3 terminus, with the missing tail filled in from the germline J gene. This chain joins TRBV28 and TRBJ2-2; maybe TRBD1 (7 bases). Per the germline V gene, CDR1 is MDHEN and CDR2 is SYDVKM. This CDR3 has 16 residues. Incomplete CDR3 DNA: TGTGCCAGCATTGAATCAGGGGGAGGCTATAATTCACCG. Translated, it gives CASIESGGGYNSP. The complete CDR3 sequence is CASIESGGGYNSPLFF. The whole variable domain, filled in from reference TRBV28 and TRBJ2-2, reads DVKVTQSSRYLVKRTGEKVFLECVQDMDHENMFWYRQDPGLGLRLIYFSYDVKMKEKGDIPEGYSVSREKKERFSLILESASTNQTSMYLCASIESGGGYNSPLFFGEGSRLTVL.

Turning to this clone: The CDR3 goes on 3 residues after the read ends, and that part is filled in from the germline J gene. The rearrangement links TRBV6-7 to TRBJ1-5; D is possibly TRBD1 (5 bases). TRBV6-7 is filed as an ORF, its function uncertain. The CDR3 length is 12 residues. Trimming stripped 6 bases from V and 4 bases from J, with 7 bases between. The CDR3 bases that were read are TGTGCCAGCAGGGGGCGGAATCAGCCC. This codes for CASRGRNQP. The CDR3 reads in full as CASRGRNQPQHF.

For this clone: Read data end 3 residues before the CDR3 end; the end is taken from the germline J gene. The gene calls are TRBV19 and TRBJ2-3, with TRBD1 identical over 7 bases. J was trimmed by 4 bases and V by 1 base; bases with no gene match: 8. CDR1 is LNHDA and CDR2 is SQIVND in the germline V gene (reference sequence). CDR3 size: 16 residues. CDR3 bases read: TGTGCCAGTAGTATAGGAGGACAGGTCAGGTCAGATACG. As protein: CASSIGGQVRSDT. The entire CDR3 reads CASSIGGQVRSDTQYF.

CDR3 DNA (partial): TGTGCCAGCTCACCACCGACAGGGGTCGCTGAA. This gives the protein CASSPPTGVAE. The complete CDR3 protein is CASSPPTGVAEAFF. The chain uses TRBV18 and TRBJ1-1, with 8 bases lining up with TRBD1. The read halts 3 residues ahead of the CDR3 end, with the missing end drawn from the germline J gene. Losses at the gene ends were 0 bases for V and 6 bases for J; bases not matched to a gene: 3. The germline V gene has CDR1 KGHSH and CDR2 LQKENI. This CDR3 has 14 amino acids.

Remarks on this clone: The read finishes 3 residues shy of the CDR3 end, and the germline J gene is used to complete it. The chain recombines TRBV20-1 with TRBJ2-7, with 8 bases lining up with TRBD1. The CDR3 is made up of 19 amino acids. CDR1 DFQATT and CDR2 SNEGSKA come from the germline V gene (reference sequence). The J segment lost 6 bases and the V segment lost 5 bases, leaving 27 bases of the junction unmatched. The DNA read from the CDR3 is TGCAGTGCTGCATCCAGGACCACGGGACAGGTCGTTTTTTCGCGCGAG. Protein sequence: CSAASRTTGQVVFSRE. The CDR3, in full, reads CSAASRTTGQVVFSREQYF.

For this clone: The read comes to an end 3 residues before the CDR3 does, leaving the germline J gene to fill in the end. J is TRBJ1-4 and V is TRBV5-1; D remains ambiguous. Germline V gene sequence: CDR1 SGHRS, CDR2 YFSETQ. Between the trimmed V and J ends, which lost 0 bases and 6 bases, there was a span of 6 bases. The CDR3 is 13 residues long. The CDR3 region is CASSLASDEKLFF. Partial CDR3 DNA: TGCGCCAGCAGCTTGGCGTCCGATGAAAAA. Variable domain in full (rest from reference TRBV5-1 and TRBJ1-4): KAGVTQTPRYLIKTRGQQVTLSCSPISGHRSVSWYQQTPGQGLQFLFEYFSETQRNKGNFPGRFSGRQFSNSRSEMNVSTLELGDSALYLCASSLASDEKLFFGSGTQLSVL.

Remarks on this clone: The missing CDR3 end, 3 residues past where the read stops, is filled in from the germline J gene. The chain carries TRBV18 and TRBJ2-7; the D is unclear. The V and J ends lost 0 bases and 2 bases respectively, with 8 bases between them. There are 14 residues in the CDR3. Germline assignment: CDR1 KGHSH and CDR2 LQKENI. CDR3 sequence reads: CASSPPHVTYEQYF. CDR3 DNA (partial): TGTGCCAGCTCACCACCCCATGTCACCTACGAG.

In the case of this clone: The CDR3 end falls 3 residues outside the read, so it is completed with the germline J gene. The chain has TRBV27 and TRBJ2-1; unclear D gene. Deletions cut 6 bases from V and 6 bases from J, with 18 bases between. In germline, CDR1 is MNHEY, CDR2 SMNVEV (reference sequence). The CDR3 is 15 amino acids. The CDR3 is CASSGRVAGFNEQFF. CDR3 DNA (partial): TGTGCCAGCAGCGGCCGGGTGGCTGGGTTCAATGAG.

Concerning this clone: With the read ending 3 residues before the CDR3 end, the germline J gene is used to fill in that end. The chain is built from TRBV18 and TRBJ2-1; maybe TRBD1 (6 bases). Germline assignment: CDR1 KGHSH and CDR2 LQKENI. The V and J ends lost 6 bases and 6 bases respectively, with 15 bases between them. The length of the CDR3 is 14 residues. The CDR3 bases that were read are TGTGCCAGCTCTCCCGGGACAAAACGCAATGAG. It encodes CASSPGTKRNE. Given in full, the CDR3 is CASSPGTKRNEQFF.

About this clone: The read ends 3 residues before the CDR3 terminus; that terminus is restored from the germline J gene. V gene TRBV18 combines with J gene TRBJ2-4; 13 nucleotides line up with TRBD2. There are 19 residues in the CDR3. Germline V gives CDR1 KGHSH, CDR2 LQKENI. V dropped 2 bases and J dropped 1; count of bases not matched to a gene: 8. CDR3 bases read: TGTGCCAGCTCACCAACTAGCGGGGGGGCTTTGGCGGCCAAAAACATT. Translation gives CASSPTSGGALAAKNI. The complete CDR3 protein is CASSPTSGGALAAKNIQYF.

With respect to this clone: The read ends 3 residues shy of where the CDR3 ends; the end is completed using the germline J gene. The genes are TRBV18 and TRBJ2-5, with unresolved D. This CDR3 has 13 amino acids. Between the trimmed V and J ends, which lost 2 bases and 3 bases, there was a span of 7 bases. CDR1 is KGHSH, CDR2 LQKENI, per germline. Partial CDR3 DNA: TGTGCCAGCTCACCAGAGCATAAAGAGACC. Its protein is CASSPEHKET. The whole CDR3 sequence reads CASSPEHKETQYF.

Comments on this clone: The sequenced fragment ends 3 residues before the CDR3 boundary, so the rest is inferred from the germline J gene. The rearrangement links TRBV4-1 to TRBJ1-2; 11 bases are shared with TRBD1. CDR1 is MGHRA, CDR2 YSYEKL, per germline. V trimming: 0 bases; J trimming: 7 bases; junction bases outside the gene matches: 7. The CDR3 covers 16 residues. The CDR3 here is CASSQEIRTGGFGYTF. CDR3 DNA, as far as it was read: TGCGCCAGCAGCCAAGAGATCCGGACAGGGGGCTTTGGC.

Notes on this clone: The read terminates 3 residues before the CDR3 end, so the remaining end is supplied by the germline J gene. V gene TRBV18 combines with J gene TRBJ2-5; weak D call: TRBD2 (6 bases). Germline assignment: CDR1 KGHSH and CDR2 LQKENI. Deletions cut 3 bases from V and 5 bases from J, with 22 bases between. There are 17 residues in the CDR3. The DNA read from the CDR3 is TGTGCCAGCTCACCGCCTGGGGGGACTGCCCTCCAGGAGACC. This translates into CASSPPGGTALQET. The complete CDR3 protein is CASSPPGGTALQETQYF.

Remarks on this clone: The read stops 3 residues short of the end of the CDR3; the missing end is completed from the germline J gene. The chain is built from TRBV5-1 and TRBJ2-7; D possibly corresponds to TRBD1 (5 bases). Trimming left V 2 bases short and J 3 bases short, with 21 bases between. CDR1 and CDR2 from the germline V gene are SGHRS and YFSETQ. The CDR3 is made up of 17 amino acids. The DNA read from the CDR3 is TGCGCCAGCAGCTTCGATTTCAGGGCAGGGAATGACTACGAG. Amino acids: CASSFDFRAGNDYE. The complete CDR3 protein is CASSFDFRAGNDYEQYF.

Comment on this clone: Read coverage stops 3 residues before the CDR3 terminus; the germline J gene supplies the remainder. The J gene is TRBJ2-3, the V gene TRBV9, with D perhaps matching TRBD1 (5 bases). Trimming removed 0 bases from V and 3 bases from J, with 14 bases in between. CDR3 length equals 16 residues. Germline V gene sequence: CDR1 SGDLS, CDR2 YYNGEE. The CDR3 loop reads CASSVGVTGRTDTQYF. The CDR3 DNA, read in part, is TGTGCCAGCAGCGTAGGGGTAACAGGTCGAACAGATACG.

Comment on this clone: The read ends 3 residues before the CDR3 terminus; that terminus is restored from the germline J gene. The rearrangement uses TRBV5-4 and TRBJ1-2, with 7 bases fitting TRBD1. This CDR3 comprises 12 residues. Per germline, CDR1 SGHNT and CDR2 YYREEE (reference sequence). Trimming cost V 4 bases and J 7 bases; bases outside gene matches: 4. CDR3 sequence reads: CASSPTGAGYTF. The sequenced CDR3 bases are TGTGCCAGCAGCCCTACAGGGGCTGGC.

As regards this clone: The read ends 3 residues before the CDR3 terminus; that terminus is restored from the germline J gene. The chain carries TRBV20-1 and TRBJ1-4, with unresolved D. The CDR3 has 14 residues. Germline values: CDR1 DFQATT, CDR2 SNEGSKA (reference sequence). The CDR3 is CSARDSSYNSPLFF. The CDR3 DNA, read in part, is TGCAGTGCTAGAGATAGCTCCTATAATTCACCA.

Comment on this clone: The read terminates 3 residues ahead of where the CDR3 ends, so the germline J gene completes it. This rearrangement joins TRBV5-1 to TRBJ2-1, with 7 bases lining up with TRBD2. V gave up 0 bases and J gave up 7 bases; unmatched junction bases: 10. Germline loops: CDR1 SGHRS, CDR2 YFSETQ. The CDR3 spans 16 residues. CDR3 protein: CASSLAVAGVMNEQFF. Partial CDR3 DNA: TGCGCCAGCAGCTTGGCCGTGGCGGGGGTAATGAATGAG.

With respect to this clone: The observed sequence ends 3 residues before the CDR3 terminus, with the missing tail filled in from the germline J gene. The chain joins TRBV7-9 to TRBJ2-7; D ambiguous. CDR3 length: 14 amino acids. Between the trimmed V and J ends, which lost 0 bases and 0 bases, there was a span of 6 bases. Germline values: CDR1 SEHNR, CDR2 FQNEAQ (reference sequence). CDR3 DNA, as far as it was read: TGTGCCAGCAGCTTAGCGTCCAACTCCTACGAG. Protein sequence: CASSLASNSYE. The CDR3 as a whole reads CASSLASNSYEQYF.

In regard to this clone: The observed sequence ends 3 residues before the CDR3 terminus, with the missing tail filled in from the germline J gene. The rearrangement links TRBV19 to TRBJ2-2; D uncertain. Germline CDR1 is LNHDA and CDR2 is SQIVND (reference sequence). The CDR3 totals 14 residues. The CDR3 sequence is CASSNSPFTEKLFF. CDR3 DNA (partial): TGTGCCAGTAGTAACAGTCCTTTCACTGAAAAG. Supplemented by reference TRBV19 and TRBJ2-2, the full variable domain reads DGGITQSPKYLFRKEGQNVTLSCEQNLNHDAMYWYRQDPGQGLRLIYYSQIVNDFQKGDIAEGYSVSREKKESFPLTVTSAQKNPTAFYLCASSNSPFTEKLFFGEGSRLTVL.